The present TCR beta chain was sequenced within a study of long-term antiretroviral therapy in people with HIV. Study results and limitations: Narrower CDR3 length ranges marked HIV repertoires relative to controls.

CDR1 and CDR2 (germline): LNHDA, SQIVND (reference sequence). This CDR3 has 13 residues. V trimming: 3 bases; J trimming: 5 bases; junction bases outside the gene matches: 3. Each donor provided at least one pre-ART PBMC sample and at least two post-ART PBMC samples. On this clone: The target antigen is unknown.

Sequencing used immunoSEQ v3.0 at survey level. The assay was immunoSEQ multiplex PCR, and TCRdb's table has in-frame clones only and misses some. Of 20,000 to 25,000 clones listed, around nine tenths are singletons. Sequenced material: unsorted PBMCs, taken 0.2 years before starting antiretroviral therapy. J is TRBJ2-7 and V is TRBV19, with 8 bases that match TRBD1. The sequence was collected from a man between 18 and 29 years old with HIV. CDR3 loop: CASSIRTGNEQYF. The CDR3 nucleotides read TGTGCCAGTAGTATCAGGACAGGGAACGAGCAGTACTTC.